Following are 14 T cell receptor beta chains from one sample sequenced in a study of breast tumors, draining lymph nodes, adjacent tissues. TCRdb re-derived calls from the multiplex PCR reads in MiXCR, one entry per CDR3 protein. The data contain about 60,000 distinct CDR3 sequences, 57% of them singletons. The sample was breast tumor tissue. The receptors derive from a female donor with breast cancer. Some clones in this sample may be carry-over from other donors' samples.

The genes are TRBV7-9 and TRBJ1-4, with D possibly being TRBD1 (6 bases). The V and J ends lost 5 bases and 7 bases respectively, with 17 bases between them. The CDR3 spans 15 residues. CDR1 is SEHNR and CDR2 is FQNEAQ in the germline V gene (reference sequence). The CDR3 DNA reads TGTGCCAGCAGCCCTAGGGGGGGGGCGGGTGAAAAACTGTTTTTT. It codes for CASSPRGGAGEKLFF.

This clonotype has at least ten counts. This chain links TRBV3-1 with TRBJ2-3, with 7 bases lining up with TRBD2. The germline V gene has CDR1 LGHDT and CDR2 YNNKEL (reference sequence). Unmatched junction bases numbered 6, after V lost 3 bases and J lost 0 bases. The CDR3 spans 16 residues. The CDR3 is CASSQTGTTSTDTQYF. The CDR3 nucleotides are TGTGCCAGCAGCCAGACCGGGACTACGAGCACAGATACGCAGTATTTT.

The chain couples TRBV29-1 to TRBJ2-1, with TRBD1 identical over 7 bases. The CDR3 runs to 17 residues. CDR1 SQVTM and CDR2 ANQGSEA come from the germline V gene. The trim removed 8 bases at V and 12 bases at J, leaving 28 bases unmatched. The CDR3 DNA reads TGCAGCAGTGACTCTACTACCAAGGCGCAGGGGGAATTAAGGCAGTTCTTC. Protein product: CSSDSTTKAQGELRQFF.

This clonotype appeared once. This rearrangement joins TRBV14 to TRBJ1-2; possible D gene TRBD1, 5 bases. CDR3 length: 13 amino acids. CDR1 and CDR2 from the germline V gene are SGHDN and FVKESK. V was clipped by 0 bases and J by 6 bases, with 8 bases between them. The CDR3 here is CASSQDWGDGYTF. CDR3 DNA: TGTGCCAGCAGCCAAGATTGGGGGGATGGCTACACCTTC.

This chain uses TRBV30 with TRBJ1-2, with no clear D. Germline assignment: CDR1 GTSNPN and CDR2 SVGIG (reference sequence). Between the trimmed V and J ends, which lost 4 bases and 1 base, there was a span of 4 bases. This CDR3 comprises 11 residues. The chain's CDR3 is CAWTSNYGYTF. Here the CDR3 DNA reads TGTGCCTGGACAAGTAACTATGGCTACACCTTC.

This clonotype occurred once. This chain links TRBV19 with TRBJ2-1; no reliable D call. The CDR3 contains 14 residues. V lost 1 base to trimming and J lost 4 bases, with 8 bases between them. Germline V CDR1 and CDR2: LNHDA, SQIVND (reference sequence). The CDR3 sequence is CASSIGVRYNEQFF. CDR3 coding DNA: TGTGCCAGTAGTATAGGGGTCCGTTACAATGAGCAGTTCTTC.

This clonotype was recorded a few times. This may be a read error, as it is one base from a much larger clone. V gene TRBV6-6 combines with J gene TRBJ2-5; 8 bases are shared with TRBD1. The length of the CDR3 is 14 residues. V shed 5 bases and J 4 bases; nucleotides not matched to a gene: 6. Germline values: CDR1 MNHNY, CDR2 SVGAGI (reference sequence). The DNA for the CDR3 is TGTGCCAGCAGTCCTTCACAGGGGGGAGAGACCCAGTACTTC. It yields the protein CASSPSQGGETQYF.

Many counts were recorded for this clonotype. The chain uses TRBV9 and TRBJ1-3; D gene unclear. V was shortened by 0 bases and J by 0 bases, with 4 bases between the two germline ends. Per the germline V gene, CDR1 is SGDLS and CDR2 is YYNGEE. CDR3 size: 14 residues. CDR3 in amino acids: CASSVDFSGNTIYF. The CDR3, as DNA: TGTGCCAGCAGCGTAGACTTCTCTGGAAACACCATATATTTT.

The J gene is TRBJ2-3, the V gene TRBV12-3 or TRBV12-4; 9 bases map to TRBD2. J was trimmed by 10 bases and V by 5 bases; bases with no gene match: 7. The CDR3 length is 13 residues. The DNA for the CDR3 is TGTGCCAGCAGTCTCCAAGCGGGAGGTTCGCAGTATTTT. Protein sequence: CASSLQAGGSQYF.

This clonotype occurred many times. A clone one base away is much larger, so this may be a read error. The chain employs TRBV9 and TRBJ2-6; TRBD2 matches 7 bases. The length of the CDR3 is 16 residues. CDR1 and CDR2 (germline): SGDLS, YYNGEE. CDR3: CASRGGSNGGANALTF. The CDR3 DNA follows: TGTGCCAGCCGGGGCGGGAGCAATGGTGGGGCCAACGCCCTGACTTTC.

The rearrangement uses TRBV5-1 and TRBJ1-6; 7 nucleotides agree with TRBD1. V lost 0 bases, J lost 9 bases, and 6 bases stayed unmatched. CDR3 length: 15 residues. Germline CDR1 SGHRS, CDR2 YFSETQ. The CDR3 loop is CASSLEPGTASPLHF. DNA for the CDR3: TGCGCCAGCAGCTTGGAACCCGGGACAGCTTCACCCCTCCACTTT.

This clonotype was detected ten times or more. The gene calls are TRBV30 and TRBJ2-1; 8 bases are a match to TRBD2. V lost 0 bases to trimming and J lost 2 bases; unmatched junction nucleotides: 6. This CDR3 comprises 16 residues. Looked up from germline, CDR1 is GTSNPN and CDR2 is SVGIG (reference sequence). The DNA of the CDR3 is TGTGCCTGGAGTGTAGTGGGCGGGGGGACCTACAATGAGCAGTTCTTC. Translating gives CAWSVVGGGTYNEQFF.

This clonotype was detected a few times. The CDR3 loop reads CSARVWRAGAPDTQYF. The CDR3, as DNA: TGCAGTGCTAGGGTATGGCGGGCGGGGGCCCCAGATACGCAGTATTTT. The rearrangement joins TRBV20-1 to TRBJ2-3; D perhaps matches TRBD2 (7 bases). CDR1 DFQATT and CDR2 SNEGSKA come from the germline V gene (reference sequence). CDR3 size: 16 residues. Trimming pared 3 bases from V and 4 bases from J, leaving 20 bases between.

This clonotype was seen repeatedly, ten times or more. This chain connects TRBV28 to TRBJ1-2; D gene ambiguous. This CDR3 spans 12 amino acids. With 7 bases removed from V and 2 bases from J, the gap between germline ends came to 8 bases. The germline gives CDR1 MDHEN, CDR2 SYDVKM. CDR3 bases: TGTGCCAGCATGGAGGGAAACTATGGCTACACCTTC. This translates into CASMEGNYGYTF.